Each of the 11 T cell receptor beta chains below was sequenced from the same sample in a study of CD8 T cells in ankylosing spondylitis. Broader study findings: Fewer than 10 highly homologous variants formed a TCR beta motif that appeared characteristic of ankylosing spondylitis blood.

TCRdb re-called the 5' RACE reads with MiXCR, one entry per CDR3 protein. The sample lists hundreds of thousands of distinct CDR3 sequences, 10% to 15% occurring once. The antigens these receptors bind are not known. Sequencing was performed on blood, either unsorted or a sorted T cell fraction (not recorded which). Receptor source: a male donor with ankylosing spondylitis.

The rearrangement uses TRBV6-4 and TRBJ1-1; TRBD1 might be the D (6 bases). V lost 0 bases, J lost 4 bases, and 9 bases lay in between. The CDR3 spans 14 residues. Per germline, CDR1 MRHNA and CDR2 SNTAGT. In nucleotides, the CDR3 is TGTGCCAGCAGTGACTCAGGGGGAACCACTGAAGCTTTCTTT. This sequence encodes CASSDSGGTTEAFF.

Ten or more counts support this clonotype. CDR3 region: CASSHPFGHEQFF. The CDR3 DNA follows: TGCGCCAGCAGCCACCCATTTGGACACGAGCAGTTCTTC. V is TRBV4-3 and J is TRBJ2-1; D is perhaps TRBD1 (5 bases). CDR1 is LGHNA and CDR2 is YSLEER in the germline V gene. The V gene lost 3 bases and the J gene lost 10 bases, with 13 bases spanning the gap. This CDR3 has 13 residues.

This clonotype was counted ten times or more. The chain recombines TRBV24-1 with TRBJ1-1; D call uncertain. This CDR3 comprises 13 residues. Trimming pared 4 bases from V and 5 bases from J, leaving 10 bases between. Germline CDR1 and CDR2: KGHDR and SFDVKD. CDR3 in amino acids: CATSDPGGTEAFF. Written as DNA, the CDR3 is TGTGCCACCAGTGACCCCGGTGGGACTGAAGCTTTCTTT.

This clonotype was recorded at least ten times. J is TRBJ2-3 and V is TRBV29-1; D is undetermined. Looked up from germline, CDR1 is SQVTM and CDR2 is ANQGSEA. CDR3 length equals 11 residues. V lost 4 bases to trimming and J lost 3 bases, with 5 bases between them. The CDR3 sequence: CSVGATDTQYF. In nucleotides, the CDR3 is TGCAGCGTTGGAGCTACAGATACGCAGTATTTT.

The CDR3 protein is CASSSRLDTEAFF. DNA for the CDR3: TGTGCCAGCAGTTCTCGATTGGACACTGAAGCTTTCTTT. This rearrangement joins TRBV12-3 or TRBV12-4 to TRBJ1-1; no reliable D call. Between the trimmed V and J ends, which lost 4 bases and 3 bases, there was a span of 9 bases. There are 13 residues in the CDR3.

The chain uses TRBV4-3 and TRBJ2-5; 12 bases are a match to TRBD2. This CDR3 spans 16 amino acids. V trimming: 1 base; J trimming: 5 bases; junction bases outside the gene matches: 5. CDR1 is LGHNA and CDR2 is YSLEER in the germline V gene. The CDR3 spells CASSQGLAGVEETQYF. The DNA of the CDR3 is TGCGCCAGCAGCCAAGGACTAGCGGGAGTGGAGGAGACCCAGTACTTC.

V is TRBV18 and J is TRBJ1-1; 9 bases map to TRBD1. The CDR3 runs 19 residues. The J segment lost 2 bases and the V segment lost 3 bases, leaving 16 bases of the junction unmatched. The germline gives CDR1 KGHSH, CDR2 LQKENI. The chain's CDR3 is CASSPGQGLIESSNTEAFF. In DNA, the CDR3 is TGTGCCAGCTCACCGGGACAGGGTTTAATAGAGTCTAGTAACACTGAAGCTTTCTTT.

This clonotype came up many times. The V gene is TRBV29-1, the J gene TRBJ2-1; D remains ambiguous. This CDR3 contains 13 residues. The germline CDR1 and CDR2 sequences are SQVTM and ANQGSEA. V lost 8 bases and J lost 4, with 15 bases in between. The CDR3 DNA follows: TGCAGCACTCTCCGTGGGCGGTACAATGAGCAGTTCTTC. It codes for CSTLRGRYNEQFF.

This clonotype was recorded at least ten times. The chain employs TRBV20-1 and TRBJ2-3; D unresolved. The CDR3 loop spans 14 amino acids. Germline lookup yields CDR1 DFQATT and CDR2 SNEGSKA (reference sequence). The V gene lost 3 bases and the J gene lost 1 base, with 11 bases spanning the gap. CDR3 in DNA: TGCAGTGCTAGTTCCGATTTGGGCACAGATACGCAGTATTTT. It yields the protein CSASSDLGTDTQYF.

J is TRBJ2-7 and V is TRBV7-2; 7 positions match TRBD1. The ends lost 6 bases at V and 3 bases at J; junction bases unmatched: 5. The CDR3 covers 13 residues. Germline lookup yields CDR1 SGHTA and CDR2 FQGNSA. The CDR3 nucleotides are TGTGCCAGCAGAGCAGGGGGAATCTACGAGCAGTACTTC. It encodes CASRAGGIYEQYF.

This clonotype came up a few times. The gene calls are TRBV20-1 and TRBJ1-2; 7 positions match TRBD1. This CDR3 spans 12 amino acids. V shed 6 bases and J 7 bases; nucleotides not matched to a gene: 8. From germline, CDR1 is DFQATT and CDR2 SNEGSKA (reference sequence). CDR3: CSAQDRVRGYTF. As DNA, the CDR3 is TGCAGTGCACAAGACAGGGTGCGTGGCTACACCTTC.